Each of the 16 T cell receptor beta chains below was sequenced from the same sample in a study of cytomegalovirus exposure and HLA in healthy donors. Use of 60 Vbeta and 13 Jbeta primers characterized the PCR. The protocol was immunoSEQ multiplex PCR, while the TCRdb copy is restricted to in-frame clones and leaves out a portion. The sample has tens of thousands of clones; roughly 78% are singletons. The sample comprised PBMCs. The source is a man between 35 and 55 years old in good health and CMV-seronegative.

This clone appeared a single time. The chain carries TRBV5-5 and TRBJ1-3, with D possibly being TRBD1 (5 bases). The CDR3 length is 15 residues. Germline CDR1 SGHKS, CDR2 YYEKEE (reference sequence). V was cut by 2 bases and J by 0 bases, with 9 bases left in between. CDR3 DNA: TGTGCCAGCAGCTTTTTGGGGCCCTCTGGAAACACCATATATTTT. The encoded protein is CASSFLGPSGNTIYF.

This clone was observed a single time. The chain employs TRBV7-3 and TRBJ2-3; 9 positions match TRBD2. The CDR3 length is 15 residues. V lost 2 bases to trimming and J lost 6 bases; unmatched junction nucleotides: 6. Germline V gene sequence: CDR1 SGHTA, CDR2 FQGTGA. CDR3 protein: CASSLAGGNRDTQYF. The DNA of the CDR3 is TGTGCCAGCAGCTTAGCGGGAGGGAACCGGGATACGCAGTATTTT.

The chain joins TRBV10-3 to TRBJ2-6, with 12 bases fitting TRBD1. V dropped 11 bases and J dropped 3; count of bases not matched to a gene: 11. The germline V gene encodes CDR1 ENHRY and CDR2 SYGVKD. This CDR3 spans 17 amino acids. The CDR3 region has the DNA TGTGCCGCTGGGGCGGGACAGGGGGCGCTTGGGGCCAACGTCCTGACTTTC. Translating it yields CAAGAGQGALGANVLTF.

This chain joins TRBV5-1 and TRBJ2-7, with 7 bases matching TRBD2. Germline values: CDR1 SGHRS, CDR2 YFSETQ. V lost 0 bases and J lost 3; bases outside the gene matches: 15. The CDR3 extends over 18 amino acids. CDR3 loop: CASSLDPGGWGRNYEQYF. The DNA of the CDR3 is TGCGCCAGCAGCTTGGATCCGGGGGGTTGGGGGAGAAACTACGAGCAGTACTTC.

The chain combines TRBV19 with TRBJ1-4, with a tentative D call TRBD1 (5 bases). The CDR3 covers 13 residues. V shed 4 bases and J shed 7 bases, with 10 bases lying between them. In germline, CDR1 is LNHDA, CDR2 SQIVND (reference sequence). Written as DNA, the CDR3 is TGTGCCAGTAGTACCAGACAGAGTGAAAAACTGTTTTTT. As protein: CASSTRQSEKLFF.

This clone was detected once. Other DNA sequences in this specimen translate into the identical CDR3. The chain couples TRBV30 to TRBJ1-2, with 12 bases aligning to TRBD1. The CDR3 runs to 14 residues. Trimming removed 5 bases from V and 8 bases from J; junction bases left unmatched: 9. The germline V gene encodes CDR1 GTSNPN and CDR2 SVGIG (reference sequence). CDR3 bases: TGTGCCTGGTCCTCCGGGACAGGGGGCGGAGGCTACACCTTC. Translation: CAWSSGTGGGGYTF.

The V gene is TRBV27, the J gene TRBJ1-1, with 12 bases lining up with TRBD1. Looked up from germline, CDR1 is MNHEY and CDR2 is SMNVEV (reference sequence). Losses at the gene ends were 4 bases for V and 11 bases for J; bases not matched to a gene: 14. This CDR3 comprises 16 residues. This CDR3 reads CASSSFRDRGPNEAFF. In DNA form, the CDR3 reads TGTGCCAGCAGTTCATTCCGGGACAGGGGGCCGAATGAGGCTTTCTTT.

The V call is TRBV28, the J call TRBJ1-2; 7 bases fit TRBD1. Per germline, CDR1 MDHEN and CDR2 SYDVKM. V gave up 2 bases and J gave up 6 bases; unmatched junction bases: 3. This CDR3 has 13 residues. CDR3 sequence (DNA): TGTGCCAGCAGTTTACGACAGGGCCATGGCTACACCTTC. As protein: CASSLRQGHGYTF.

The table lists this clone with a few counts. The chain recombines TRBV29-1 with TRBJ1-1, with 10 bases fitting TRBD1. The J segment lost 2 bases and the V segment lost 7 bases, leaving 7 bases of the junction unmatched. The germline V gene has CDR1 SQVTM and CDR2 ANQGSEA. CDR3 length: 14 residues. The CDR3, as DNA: TGCAGCGCCTCCGTGACAGGGGGCAACACTGAAGCTTTCTTT. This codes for CSASVTGGNTEAFF.

The CDR3, as DNA: TGTGCCTGGAGAGGGGCGGGAGTTCCCAATGAGCAGTTCTTC. It translates to CAWRGAGVPNEQFF. The chain recombines TRBV30 with TRBJ2-1, with 7 positions matching TRBD2. The germline V gene encodes CDR1 GTSNPN and CDR2 SVGIG (reference sequence). J gave up 6 bases and V 3 bases, and 8 bases lay outside the gene matches. The CDR3 has 14 residues.

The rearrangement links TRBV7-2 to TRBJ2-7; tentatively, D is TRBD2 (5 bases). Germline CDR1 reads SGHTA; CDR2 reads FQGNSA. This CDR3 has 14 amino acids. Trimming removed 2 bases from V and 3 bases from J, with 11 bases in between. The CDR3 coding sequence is TGTGCCAGCAGCTTACTCCCCGGGGACTACGAGCAGTACTTC. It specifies CASSLLPGDYEQYF.

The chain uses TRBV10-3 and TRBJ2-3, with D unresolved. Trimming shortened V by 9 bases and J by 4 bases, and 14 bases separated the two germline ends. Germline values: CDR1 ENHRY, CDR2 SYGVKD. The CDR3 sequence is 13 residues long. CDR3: CAILDPSADTQYF. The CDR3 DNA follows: TGTGCCATTCTTGATCCCTCGGCAGATACGCAGTATTTT.

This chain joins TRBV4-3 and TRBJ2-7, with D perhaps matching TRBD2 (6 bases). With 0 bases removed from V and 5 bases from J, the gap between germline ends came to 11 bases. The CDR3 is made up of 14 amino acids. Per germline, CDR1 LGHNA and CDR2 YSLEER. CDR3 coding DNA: TGCGCCAGCAGCCAAGATGGGGGGACCGACGAGCAGTACTTC. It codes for CASSQDGGTDEQYF.

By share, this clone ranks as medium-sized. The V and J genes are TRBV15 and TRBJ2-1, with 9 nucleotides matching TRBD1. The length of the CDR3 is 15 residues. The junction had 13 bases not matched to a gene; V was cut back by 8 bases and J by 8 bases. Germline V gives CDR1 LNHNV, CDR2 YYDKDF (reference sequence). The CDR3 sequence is CATSDGTGRGYEQFF. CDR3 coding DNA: TGTGCCACCTCCGACGGGACAGGGAGGGGCTATGAGCAGTTCTTC.

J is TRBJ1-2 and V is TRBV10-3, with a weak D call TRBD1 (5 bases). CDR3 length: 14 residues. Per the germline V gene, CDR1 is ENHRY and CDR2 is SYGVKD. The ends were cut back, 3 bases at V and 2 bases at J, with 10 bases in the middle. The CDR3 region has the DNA TGTGCCATCAGTGACAGGGCCTCCAACTATGGCTACACCTTC. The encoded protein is CAISDRASNYGYTF.

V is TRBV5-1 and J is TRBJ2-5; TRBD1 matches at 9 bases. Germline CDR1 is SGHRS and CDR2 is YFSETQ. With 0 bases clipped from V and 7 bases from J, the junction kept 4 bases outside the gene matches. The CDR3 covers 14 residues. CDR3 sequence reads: CASSLVPGQGTQYF. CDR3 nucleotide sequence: TGCGCCAGCAGCTTGGTTCCGGGACAGGGGACCCAGTACTTC.